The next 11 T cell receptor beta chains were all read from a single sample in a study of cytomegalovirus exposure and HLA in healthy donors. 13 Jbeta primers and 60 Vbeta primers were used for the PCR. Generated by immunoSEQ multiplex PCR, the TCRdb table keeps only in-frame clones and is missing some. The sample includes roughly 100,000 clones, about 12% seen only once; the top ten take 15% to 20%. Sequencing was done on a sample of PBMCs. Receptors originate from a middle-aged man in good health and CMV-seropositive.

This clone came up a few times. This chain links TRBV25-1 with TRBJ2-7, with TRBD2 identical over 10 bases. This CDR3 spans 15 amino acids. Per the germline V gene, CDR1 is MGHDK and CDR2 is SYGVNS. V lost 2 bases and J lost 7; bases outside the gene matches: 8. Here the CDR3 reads CASSEALAGEDEQYF. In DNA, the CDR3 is TGTGCCAGCAGTGAAGCCCTAGCGGGAGAGGATGAGCAGTACTTC.

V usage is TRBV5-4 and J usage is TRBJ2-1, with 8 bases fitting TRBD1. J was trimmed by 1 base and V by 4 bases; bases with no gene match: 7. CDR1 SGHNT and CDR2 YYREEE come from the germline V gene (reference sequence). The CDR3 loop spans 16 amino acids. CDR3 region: CASSPGQGRSYNEQFF. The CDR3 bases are TGTGCCAGCAGCCCTGGACAGGGCCGTTCCTACAATGAGCAGTTCTTC. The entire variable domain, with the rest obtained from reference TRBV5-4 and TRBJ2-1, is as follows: ETGVTQSPTHLIKTRGQQVTLRCSSQSGHNTVSWYQQALGQGPQFIFQYYREEENGRGNFPPRFSGLQFPNYSSELNVNALELDDSALYLCASSPGQGRSYNEQFFGPGTRLTVL.

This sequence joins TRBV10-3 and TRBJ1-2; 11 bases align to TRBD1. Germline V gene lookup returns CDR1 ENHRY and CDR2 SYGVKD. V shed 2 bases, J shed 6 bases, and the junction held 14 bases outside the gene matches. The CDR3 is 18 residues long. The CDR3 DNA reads TGTGCCATCAGTGAGACCGGGACAGGGGGGACTAAGAGCAATGGCTACACCTTC. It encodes CAISETGTGGTKSNGYTF.

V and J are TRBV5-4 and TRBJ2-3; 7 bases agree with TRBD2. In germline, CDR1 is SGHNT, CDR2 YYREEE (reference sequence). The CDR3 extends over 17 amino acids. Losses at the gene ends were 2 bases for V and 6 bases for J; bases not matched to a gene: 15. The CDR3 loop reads CASSLYTGTTRADTQYF. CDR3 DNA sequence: TGTGCCAGCAGCTTATATACCGGGACTACACGAGCGGATACGCAGTATTTT.

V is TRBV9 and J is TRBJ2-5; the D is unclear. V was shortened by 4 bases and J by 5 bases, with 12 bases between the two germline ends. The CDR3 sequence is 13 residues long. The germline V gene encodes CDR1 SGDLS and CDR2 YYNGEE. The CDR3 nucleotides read TGTGCCAGCAGCTATACACCGAGGGAGACCCAGTACTTC. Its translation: CASSYTPRETQYF.

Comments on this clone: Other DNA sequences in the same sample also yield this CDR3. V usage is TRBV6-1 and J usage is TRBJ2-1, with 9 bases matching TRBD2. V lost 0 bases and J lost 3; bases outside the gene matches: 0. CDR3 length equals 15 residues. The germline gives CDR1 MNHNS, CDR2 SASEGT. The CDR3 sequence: CASSEASGSYNEQFF. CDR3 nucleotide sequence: TGTGCCAGCAGTGAAGCTAGCGGGAGCTACAATGAGCAGTTCTTC.

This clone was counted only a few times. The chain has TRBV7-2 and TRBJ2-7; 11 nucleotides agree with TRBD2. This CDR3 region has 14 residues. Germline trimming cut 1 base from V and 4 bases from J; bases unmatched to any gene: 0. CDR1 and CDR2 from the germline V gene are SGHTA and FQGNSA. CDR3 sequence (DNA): TGTGCCAGCAGCTTAGGACTAGCGGGATACGAGCAGTACTTC. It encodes CASSLGLAGYEQYF.

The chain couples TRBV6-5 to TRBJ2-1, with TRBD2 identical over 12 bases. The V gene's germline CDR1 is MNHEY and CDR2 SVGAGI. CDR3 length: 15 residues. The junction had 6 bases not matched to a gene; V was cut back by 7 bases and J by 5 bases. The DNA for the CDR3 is TGTGCCAGCATCGGGGGACTAGCGGGCGACAATGAGCAGTTCTTC. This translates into CASIGGLAGDNEQFF.

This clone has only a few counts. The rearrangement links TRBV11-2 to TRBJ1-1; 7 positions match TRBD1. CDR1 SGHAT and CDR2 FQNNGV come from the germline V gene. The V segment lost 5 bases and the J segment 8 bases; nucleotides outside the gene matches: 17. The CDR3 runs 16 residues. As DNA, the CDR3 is TGTGCCAGCAGCCGTACCCCCGAGGGGGCCCCCCTGGAAGCTTTCTTT. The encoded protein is CASSRTPEGAPLEAFF. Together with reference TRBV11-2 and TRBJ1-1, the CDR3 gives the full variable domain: EAGVAQSPRYKIIEKRQSVAFWCNPISGHATLYWYQQILGQGPKLLIQFQNNGVVDDSQLPKDRFSAERLKGVDSTLKIQPAKLEDSAVYLCASSRTPEGAPLEAFFGQGTRLTVV.

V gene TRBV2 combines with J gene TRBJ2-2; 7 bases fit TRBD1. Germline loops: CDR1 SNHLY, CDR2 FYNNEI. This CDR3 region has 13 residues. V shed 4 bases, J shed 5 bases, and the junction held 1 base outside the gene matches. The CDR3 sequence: CASSAQGTGELFF. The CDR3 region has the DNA TGTGCCAGCAGTGCACAGGGGACCGGGGAGCTGTTTTTT.

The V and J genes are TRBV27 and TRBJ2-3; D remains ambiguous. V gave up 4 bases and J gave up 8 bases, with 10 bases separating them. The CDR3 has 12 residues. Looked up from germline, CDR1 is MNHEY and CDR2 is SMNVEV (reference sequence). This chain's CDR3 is CASSYTLGTQYF. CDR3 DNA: TGTGCCAGCAGTTATACCCTCGGTACGCAGTATTTT.